The 24 T cell receptor beta chains given below trace back to one sample, sequenced in a study of blood T cell repertoires in COVID-19. Generated by immunoSEQ multiplex PCR, the TCRdb table keeps only in-frame clones and is missing some. Here the sample spans about 84,000 clones, 70% to 90% being singletons. Sequencing was carried out using peripheral blood. All receptors derive from an elderly man with active or convalescent COVID-19.

V and J are TRBV5-1 and TRBJ2-3, with D perhaps matching TRBD2 (5 bases). Trimming took 0 bases from V and 1 from J, leaving 12 bases between them. The CDR3 is made up of 16 amino acids. Germline V gene lookup returns CDR1 SGHRS and CDR2 YFSETQ. As DNA, the CDR3 is TGCGCCAGCAGCTTGGGCCCTGGACTTGGCACAGATACGCAGTATTTT. It specifies CASSLGPGLGTDTQYF.

V and J are TRBV18 and TRBJ2-4; D possibly corresponds to TRBD1 (5 bases). Deletions cut 2 bases from V and 7 bases from J, with 9 bases between. From germline, CDR1 is KGHSH and CDR2 LQKENI. The CDR3 spans 13 residues. CDR3 sequence reads: CASSPIRQNIQYF. The CDR3 region has the DNA TGTGCCAGCTCACCAATTCGACAGAACATTCAGTACTTC.

This rearrangement joins TRBV2 to TRBJ2-1; 7 nucleotides agree with TRBD2. In germline, CDR1 is SNHLY, CDR2 FYNNEI. The length of the CDR3 is 13 residues. The J segment lost 9 bases and the V segment lost 7 bases, leaving 9 bases of the junction unmatched. CDR3 DNA: TGTGCCAGCATTCGCGAGACTAGCTCTGAGCAGTTCTTC. Its translation is CASIRETSSEQFF.

Only a few counts were recorded for this clone. This chain links TRBV7-2 with TRBJ1-3; 9 nucleotides line up with TRBD1. The CDR3 is 16 amino acids. Per the germline V gene, CDR1 is SGHTA and CDR2 is FQGNSA. V shed 5 bases and J 3 bases; nucleotides not matched to a gene: 8. Here the CDR3 reads CASSPRQGEGGNTIYF. The CDR3 DNA follows: TGTGCCAGCAGCCCGCGACAGGGGGAAGGTGGAAACACCATATATTTT.

The V and J genes are TRBV9 and TRBJ2-3; D is unclear. Trimming stripped 5 bases from V and 3 bases from J, with 19 bases between. The CDR3 spans 16 residues. Germline-derived CDR1 and CDR2 are SGDLS and YYNGEE. DNA for the CDR3: TGTGCCAGCAGTAGCCCCTTGGCTACCTTAACAGATACGCAGTATTTT. Amino acid sequence: CASSSPLATLTDTQYF.

The chain has TRBV19 and TRBJ1-2; perhaps TRBD1 as D (6 bases). This CDR3 is built from 13 residues. CDR1 is LNHDA, CDR2 SQIVND, per germline (reference sequence). Trimming cost V 5 bases and J 6 bases, with 13 bases left between them. For the CDR3, the DNA is TGTGCCAGTAGTCCCACCAGGGGCCATGGCTACACCTTC. Translation gives CASSPTRGHGYTF.

This chain joins TRBV11-2 and TRBJ2-7; 10 bases line up with TRBD1. The ends lost 5 bases at V and 3 bases at J; junction bases unmatched: 4. The CDR3 is 14 residues long. Germline CDR1 reads SGHAT; CDR2 reads FQNNGV. In DNA, the CDR3 is TGTGCCAGCAGCAGACAGGGGGCTGACTACGAGCAGTACTTC. This encodes CASSRQGADYEQYF.

The chain combines TRBV3-1 (or the pseudogene TRBV3-2) with TRBJ2-3, with 10 nucleotides matching TRBD2. The CDR3 extends over 14 amino acids. V lost 1 base, J lost 5 bases, and 0 bases stayed unmatched. The germline CDR1 and CDR2 sequences are LGHDT and YNNKEL (reference sequence). This CDR3 reads CASSQVAGGDTQYF. The CDR3, as DNA: TGTGCCAGCAGCCAAGTAGCGGGAGGAGATACGCAGTATTTT.

The chain links TRBV28 to TRBJ1-5, with TRBD1 matching 10 bases. This CDR3 contains 15 residues. Trimming took 5 bases from V and 2 from J; bases not matched to a gene: 3. Germline loops: CDR1 MDHEN, CDR2 SYDVKM. The CDR3: CASSTGTGGNQPQHF. The CDR3 DNA reads as TGTGCCAGCAGTACCGGGACAGGGGGCAATCAGCCCCAGCATTTT.

The chain has TRBV30 and TRBJ1-3; TRBD1 matches at 9 bases. V shed 5 bases and J 5 bases; nucleotides not matched to a gene: 4. The germline CDR1 and CDR2 sequences are GTSNPN and SVGIG (reference sequence). This CDR3 spans 13 amino acids. CDR3 nucleotide sequence: TGTGCCTGGCTGGGACAGGGAAGAAACACCATATATTTT. It specifies CAWLGQGRNTIYF.

In this sample, this clone turned up many times. The junction differs from germline at one of its ends, possibly a read error. The CDR3 DNA reads TGTGCTAGTGGCTTGGTGAGCCGGGATACGCAGTATTTT. This codes for CASGLVSRDTQYF. The V and J genes are TRBV12-5 and TRBJ2-3; no reliable D call. In germline, CDR1 is LGHNT, CDR2 FRNRAP. CDR3 length: 13 residues.

This chain connects TRBV11-2 to TRBJ2-1; 13 positions agree with TRBD2. Trimming removed 5 bases from V and 3 bases from J; junction bases left unmatched: 4. Germline-derived CDR1 and CDR2 are SGHAT and FQNNGV. There are 16 residues in the CDR3. The CDR3 DNA reads as TGTGCCAGCAGCGACCGACTAGCGGGGGGCTACAATGAGCAGTTCTTC. This translates into CASSDRLAGGYNEQFF.

This clone is a singleton in its sample. The CDR3 region has the DNA TGTGCCAGCTCACAGGGGTTTGGTGAAAAACTGTTTTTT. It codes for CASSQGFGEKLFF. This chain uses TRBV18 with TRBJ1-4, with D maybe TRBD1 (5 bases). This CDR3 is 13 amino acids long. In germline, CDR1 is KGHSH, CDR2 LQKENI. Trimming pared 4 bases from V and 7 bases from J, leaving 10 bases between.

V usage is TRBV7-2 and J usage is TRBJ2-2, with TRBD2 as a possible D gene (5 bases). Germline CDR1 SGHTA, CDR2 FQGNSA. V was trimmed by 1 base and J by 4 bases, leaving 13 bases between them. This CDR3 comprises 16 residues. CDR3 amino acids: CASSLVSGVATGELFF. In nucleotides, the CDR3 is TGTGCCAGCAGCTTAGTTTCCGGGGTTGCCACCGGGGAGCTGTTTTTT.

The CDR3 spells CASSSRGQGADTQYF. Here the CDR3 DNA reads TGCGCCAGCAGCTCTAGGGGCCAAGGGGCAGATACGCAGTATTTT. This chain joins TRBV5-1 and TRBJ2-3; perhaps TRBD1 as D (5 bases). CDR3 size: 15 residues. V was clipped by 3 bases and J by 4 bases, with 15 bases between them. Germline lookup yields CDR1 SGHRS and CDR2 YFSETQ.

The rearrangement joins TRBV28 to TRBJ2-1; D call uncertain. There are 11 residues in the CDR3. Germline CDR1 reads MDHEN; CDR2 reads SYDVKM. The V gene lost 4 bases and the J gene lost 10 bases, with 8 bases spanning the gap. As DNA, the CDR3 is TGTGCCAGCAGTTCCAACTGGGAGCAGTTCTTC. The encoded protein is CASSSNWEQFF.

The chain recombines TRBV9 with TRBJ2-7; the match to TRBD2 covers 11 bases. The CDR3 is made up of 15 amino acids. Per the germline V gene, CDR1 is SGDLS and CDR2 is YYNGEE. V lost 3 bases, J lost 3 bases, and 5 bases stayed unmatched. The CDR3 bases are TGTGCCAGCAGCGCCGGGACTAGCGGAAACTACGAGCAGTACTTC. It encodes CASSAGTSGNYEQYF.

This clone was counted a single time. The rearrangement joins TRBV14 to TRBJ2-3, with 8 bases that match TRBD2. CDR1 is SGHDN and CDR2 is FVKESK in the germline V gene. The CDR3 has 15 residues. V lost 5 bases, J lost 5 bases, and 9 bases stayed unmatched. The CDR3 coding sequence is TGTGCCAGCAGCTACCCAGCGGGAGTCGGAGATACGCAGTATTTT. Translation gives CASSYPAGVGDTQYF.

The chain combines TRBV9 with TRBJ2-1, with 8 bases fitting TRBD1. The CDR3 is 15 amino acids. Germline V gene sequence: CDR1 SGDLS, CDR2 YYNGEE. The V and J ends lost 3 bases and 2 bases, in that order; junction bases with no gene match: 4. CDR3 loop: CASSETGAPYNEQFF. The CDR3 DNA sequence: TGTGCCAGCAGCGAGACAGGGGCCCCCTACAATGAGCAGTTCTTC.

The CDR3 sequence is CASGLVVGRLLGSDYGYTF. The CDR3 DNA is TGTGCTAGTGGTTTGGTGGTGGGGCGCCTTTTAGGATCTGACTATGGCTACACCTTC. This chain joins TRBV12-5 and TRBJ1-2; perhaps TRBD1 as D (5 bases). The CDR3 has 19 residues. CDR1 and CDR2 from the germline V gene are LGHNT and FRNRAP. V was shortened by 0 bases and J by 3 bases, with 23 bases between the two germline ends. Combining the CDR3 with reference TRBV12-5 and TRBJ1-2 gives the whole variable domain DARVTQTPRHKVTEMGQEVTMRCQPILGHNTVFWYRQTMMQGLELLAYFRNRAPLDDSGMPKDRFSAEMPDATLATLKIQPSEPRDSAVYFCASGLVVGRLLGSDYGYTFGSGTRLTVV.

This chain uses TRBV29-1 with TRBJ2-1; 8 positions match TRBD1. Per germline, CDR1 SQVTM and CDR2 ANQGSEA. The CDR3 consists of 14 residues. Trimming cost V 2 bases and J 1 base; bases outside gene matches: 1. CDR3: CSVERDRSYNEQFF. In nucleotides, the CDR3 is TGCAGCGTTGAAAGGGACAGGTCCTACAATGAGCAGTTCTTC.

V is TRBV6-4 and J is TRBJ1-2, with TRBD1 identical over 9 bases. V gave up 6 bases and J gave up 7 bases; unmatched junction bases: 6. Germline V lookup: CDR1 MRHNA, CDR2 SNTAGT. This CDR3 comprises 13 residues. The CDR3 region is CASRGGTGCGYTF. For the CDR3, the DNA is TGTGCCAGCAGGGGTGGGACAGGGTGTGGCTACACCTTC.

The chain has TRBV5-1 and TRBJ2-4; D gene uncertain. This CDR3 has 15 amino acids. In germline, CDR1 is SGHRS, CDR2 YFSETQ. V was pared by 0 bases and J by 0 bases, with 7 bases between. The CDR3 region has the DNA TGCGCCAGCAGCTTGGACAGAGTAGCCAAAAACATTCAGTACTTC. Its translation is CASSLDRVAKNIQYF.

J is TRBJ2-7 and V is TRBV30, with 8 bases matching TRBD2. J was trimmed by 0 bases and V by 2 bases; bases with no gene match: 3. The CDR3 sequence is 14 residues long. Germline values: CDR1 GTSNPN, CDR2 SVGIG (reference sequence). CDR3: CAWSSGRISYEQYF. As DNA, the CDR3 is TGTGCCTGGAGTAGCGGGAGAATCTCCTACGAGCAGTACTTC. Supplemented by reference TRBV30 and TRBJ2-7, the full variable domain reads SQTIHQWPATLVQPVGSPLSLECTVEGTSNPNLYWYRQAAGRGLQLLFYSVGIGQISSEVPQNLSASRPQDRQFILSSKKLLLSDSGFYLCAWSSGRISYEQYFGPGTRLTVT.